The next 23 T cell receptor beta chains were all read from a single sample in a study of cytomegalovirus exposure and HLA in healthy donors (TCRdb year 2017). Library prep was done by the immunoSEQ multiplex PCR assay. The multiplex PCR relied on a mix of 60 forward primers for TCR Vbeta segments and 13 reverse primers for TCR Jbeta segments. TCRdb mirrors the immuneACCESS table, restricted to in-frame sequences. Some clones are absent from its copies; in checked studies, under half trace to an unresolved V gene, and the reason for the others is unknown. The sample data list 70,000 to 95,000 clones, and around 82% of these were observed just once. The top ten clonotypes cover approximately 1% of the sample. Sequenced: PBMCs. These receptors were collected from a male donor in good health and CMV-seronegative.

The V gene is TRBV10-1, the J gene TRBJ2-5; TRBD2 is a possible D gene (6 bases). The CDR3 is 14 amino acids. The ends were cut back, 0 bases at V and 5 bases at J, with 10 bases in the middle. The germline CDR1 and CDR2 sequences are WNHNN and SYGVQD (reference sequence). The CDR3 loop is CASSESTRRETQYF. The CDR3 DNA is TGCGCCAGCAGTGAGTCGACTAGGCGGGAGACCCAGTACTTC.

The chain is built from TRBV11-3 and TRBJ2-1; 8 bases fit TRBD2. CDR3 size: 15 residues. Germline CDR1 reads SGHNT; CDR2 reads YENEEA. V lost 5 bases, J lost 3 bases, and 6 bases stayed unmatched. The CDR3 loop is CASSPGLAGYNEQFF. CDR3 nucleotides: TGTGCCAGCAGCCCAGGACTAGCAGGCTACAATGAGCAGTTCTTC.

This clone occurred a few times. The chain is built from TRBV5-6 and TRBJ2-7; 10 nucleotides agree with TRBD1. The germline gives CDR1 SGHDT, CDR2 YYEEEE. This CDR3 has 15 amino acids. Unmatched junction bases numbered 4, after V lost 1 base and J lost 3 bases. The chain's CDR3 is CASSLRTGGFYEQYF. The CDR3 nucleotides read TGTGCCAGCAGCTTGAGGACAGGGGGTTTCTACGAGCAGTACTTC.

A note on this clone: Distinct nucleotide sequences in the sample also encode this CDR3. The rearrangement joins TRBV6-1 to TRBJ1-1, with D possibly being TRBD1 (6 bases). V lost 6 bases, J lost 4 bases, and 12 bases lay in between. The CDR3 runs 13 residues. Germline CDR1 and CDR2: MNHNS and SASEGT. This CDR3 reads CASRDWTVTEAFF. CDR3 in DNA: TGTGCCAGCAGGGATTGGACAGTCACTGAAGCTTTCTTT.

The chain recombines TRBV18 with TRBJ2-5; D uncertain. This CDR3 comprises 12 residues. Trimming stripped 4 bases from V and 2 bases from J, with 5 bases between. The germline V gene has CDR1 KGHSH and CDR2 LQKENI. CDR3 residues: CASSLLQETQYF. The CDR3 DNA reads TGTGCCAGCTCACTCCTTCAAGAGACCCAGTACTTC. Together with reference TRBV18 and TRBJ2-5, the CDR3 gives the full variable domain: NAGVMQNPRHLVRRRGQEARLRCSPMKGHSHVYWYRQLPEEGLKFMVYLQKENIIDESGMPKERFSAEFPKEGPSILRIQQVVRGDSAAYFCASSLLQETQYFGPGTRLLVL.

The chain joins TRBV5-4 to TRBJ2-3; 8 bases align to TRBD2. From germline, CDR1 is SGHNT and CDR2 YYREEE (reference sequence). Losses at the gene ends were 2 bases for V and 5 bases for J; bases not matched to a gene: 4. The CDR3 runs 14 residues. CDR3 protein: CASSFSGVRDTQYF. The CDR3 nucleotides read TGTGCCAGCAGCTTTAGCGGGGTCAGAGATACGCAGTATTTT. Variable domain in full (rest from reference TRBV5-4 and TRBJ2-3): ETGVTQSPTHLIKTRGQQVTLRCSSQSGHNTVSWYQQALGQGPQFIFQYYREEENGRGNFPPRFSGLQFPNYSSELNVNALELDDSALYLCASSFSGVRDTQYFGPGTRLTVL.

This chain uses TRBV7-6 with TRBJ2-5; 7 nucleotides match TRBD2. J lost 2 bases, V lost 5 bases, and 8 bases had no gene match. Germline V gene data show CDR1 as SGHVS and CDR2 as FNYEAQ. This CDR3 spans 15 amino acids. CDR3 coding DNA: TGTGCCAGCAGCCCCGGGGGGACCCGACAAGAGACCCAGTACTTC. Translated, it gives CASSPGGTRQETQYF.

The rearrangement joins TRBV2 to TRBJ1-2, with D possibly matching TRBD1 (5 bases). Trimming left V 6 bases short and J 5 bases short, with 10 bases between. The CDR3 runs to 12 residues. Germline V gene sequence: CDR1 SNHLY, CDR2 FYNNEI. CDR3 DNA sequence: TGTGCCAGCAGCGCGGGACTGTATGGCTACACCTTC. Translation: CASSAGLYGYTF.

This clone was seen more than once but under ten times. The chain uses TRBV6-5 and TRBJ2-7, with D tentatively TRBD1 (5 bases). Germline lookup yields CDR1 MNHEY and CDR2 SVGAGI. This CDR3 is built from 14 residues. The V end was cut by 4 bases, the J end by 6 bases, with 16 bases between. As DNA, the CDR3 is TGTGCCAGCAGTTGGCGTCAGGGTGTTGGCGAGCAGTACTTC. Translation gives CASSWRQGVGEQYF.

The chain uses TRBV27 and TRBJ2-5; maybe TRBD2 (5 bases). Trimming took 7 bases from V and 6 from J, leaving 18 bases between them. The CDR3 has 14 residues. Germline CDR1 and CDR2: MNHEY and SMNVEV (reference sequence). The CDR3 bases are TGTGCCAGCACCCGAGGACTTTCTAGAAAGACCCAGTACTTC. This codes for CASTRGLSRKTQYF.

V gene TRBV6-1 combines with J gene TRBJ1-5, with D unclear. CDR1 is MNHNS, CDR2 SASEGT, per germline. V lost 2 bases, J lost 1 base, and 9 bases lay in between. CDR3 length: 15 residues. The CDR3 DNA follows: TGTGCCAGCAGTGAAACGGGAGGGAGCAATCAGCCCCAGCATTTT. Translating it yields CASSETGGSNQPQHF.

J is TRBJ1-4 and V is TRBV7-2, with 9 bases matching TRBD1. The V segment lost 1 base and the J segment 6 bases; nucleotides outside the gene matches: 6. The germline V gene has CDR1 SGHTA and CDR2 FQGNSA. CDR3 length equals 16 residues. CDR3 region: CASSLDHGTGHEKLFF. The CDR3 DNA reads TGTGCCAGCAGCTTAGATCACGGGACAGGGCATGAAAAACTGTTTTTT.

V is TRBV2 and J is TRBJ2-5, with 9 bases that match TRBD2. The CDR3 consists of 12 residues. Per the germline V gene, CDR1 is SNHLY and CDR2 is FYNNEI. Trimming took 9 bases from V and 4 from J; bases not matched to a gene: 3. The CDR3 region is CASLLAGETQYF. The CDR3 DNA sequence: TGTGCCAGTCTACTAGCGGGAGAGACCCAGTACTTC.

The chain links TRBV2 to TRBJ2-1; D ambiguous. V was pared by 5 bases and J by 6 bases, with 17 bases between. Germline V CDR1 and CDR2: SNHLY, FYNNEI. This CDR3 spans 15 amino acids. The CDR3 loop reads CASSSPYQRSNEQFF. Written as DNA, the CDR3 is TGTGCCAGCAGTTCCCCTTACCAACGTAGCAATGAGCAGTTCTTC.

This clone was recorded a few times. The chain employs TRBV4-1 and TRBJ1-4, with D unclear. The CDR3 consists of 15 residues. V lost 3 bases and J lost 0, with 8 bases in between. The germline CDR1 and CDR2 sequences are MGHRA and YSYEKL. The CDR3 DNA reads TGCGCCAGCAGCCAGAGCCTTGCAACTAATGAAAAACTGTTTTTT. Protein: CASSQSLATNEKLFF.

The chain is built from TRBV9 and TRBJ2-5; 8 bases fit TRBD2. Germline CDR1 is SGDLS and CDR2 is YYNGEE. There are 14 residues in the CDR3. J gave up 4 bases and V 3 bases, and 5 bases lay outside the gene matches. CDR3 bases: TGTGCCAGCAGCGGCGGGGGGCCGGGAGAGACCCAGTACTTC. It translates to CASSGGGPGETQYF.

The genes are TRBV9 and TRBJ1-6; a weak D match, TRBD1 (6 bases). CDR1 and CDR2 from the germline V gene are SGDLS and YYNGEE. The CDR3 loop spans 15 amino acids. The ends were cut back, 3 bases at V and 7 bases at J, with 14 bases in the middle. The CDR3 sequence: CASSAQGRLNSPLHF. CDR3 sequence (DNA): TGTGCCAGCAGCGCACAGGGACGGTTAAATTCACCCCTCCACTTT. The full variable domain, in which reference TRBV9 and TRBJ1-6 provide the parts outside the CDR3, is DSGVTQTPKHLITATGQRVTLRCSPRSGDLSVYWYQQSLDQGLQFLIQYYNGEERAKGNILERFSAQQFPDLHSELNLSSLELGDSALYFCASSAQGRLNSPLHFGNGTRLTVT.

The V gene is TRBV28, the J gene TRBJ1-4; TRBD1 might be the D (6 bases). From germline, CDR1 is MDHEN and CDR2 SYDVKM. The V end was cut by 5 bases, the J end by 4 bases, with 14 bases between. CDR3 length equals 15 residues. This chain's CDR3 is CASSTQGPSNEKLFF. For the CDR3, the DNA is TGTGCCAGCAGTACACAGGGACCGAGTAATGAAAAACTGTTTTTT. Full variable domain (rest looked up from reference TRBV28 and TRBJ1-4): DVKVTQSSRYLVKRTGEKVFLECVQDMDHENMFWYRQDPGLGLRLIYFSYDVKMKEKGDIPEGYSVSREKKERFSLILESASTNQTSMYLCASSTQGPSNEKLFFGSGTQLSVL.

The V and J genes are TRBV6-1 and TRBJ2-2; 8 bases match TRBD1. The CDR3 runs 14 residues. Germline CDR1 and CDR2: MNHNS and SASEGT. The J segment lost 0 bases and the V segment lost 8 bases, leaving 2 bases of the junction unmatched. The CDR3 loop is CASGQGPNTGELFF. CDR3 sequence (DNA): TGTGCCAGCGGACAGGGACCGAACACCGGGGAGCTGTTTTTT.

The chain has TRBV30 and TRBJ2-3; D ambiguous. The CDR3 sequence is 13 residues long. Germline CDR1 and CDR2: GTSNPN and SVGIG (reference sequence). V lost 2 bases, J lost 4 bases, and 10 bases lay in between. CDR3 nucleotides: TGTGCCTGGAGTTCTCTCCGGGCAGATACGCAGTATTTT. As protein: CAWSSLRADTQYF.

This chain links TRBV2 with TRBJ2-3; 9 positions agree with TRBD2. The V segment lost 8 bases and the J segment 6 bases; nucleotides outside the gene matches: 12. CDR1 and CDR2 from the germline V gene are SNHLY and FYNNEI. The CDR3 spans 15 residues. The CDR3 protein is CASGMIAGVGDTQYF. CDR3 nucleotide sequence: TGTGCCAGCGGGATGATAGCGGGAGTGGGGGATACGCAGTATTTT. Looking up the rest from reference TRBV2 and TRBJ2-3 gives the full variable domain: EPEVTQTPSHQVTQMGQEVILRCVPISNHLYFYWYRQILGQKVEFLVSFYNNEISEKSEIFDDQFSVERPDGSNFTLKIRSTKLEDSAMYFCASGMIAGVGDTQYFGPGTRLTVL.

The V and J genes are TRBV27 and TRBJ1-6; weak D call: TRBD1 (6 bases). Germline V lookup: CDR1 MNHEY, CDR2 SMNVEV (reference sequence). The CDR3 has 15 amino acids. V dropped 6 bases and J dropped 2 bases, with 11 bases sitting between them. This CDR3 reads CASRLRGPYNSPLHF. CDR3 in DNA: TGTGCCAGCAGGCTCAGGGGACCCTATAATTCACCCCTCCACTTT.

The rearrangement links TRBV7-2 to TRBJ1-1, with a weak D call TRBD1 (5 bases). The V gene's germline CDR1 is SGHTA and CDR2 FQGNSA. This CDR3 comprises 16 residues. The germline V and J ends were trimmed by 10 bases and 0 bases, with 21 bases remaining between them. The CDR3 loop is CATKRESRVMNTEAFF. The CDR3 DNA sequence: TGTGCCACTAAACGGGAGTCCAGGGTGATGAACACTGAAGCTTTCTTT.